What follows are 24 T cell receptor beta chains derived from one specimen sequenced in a study of blood T cell repertoires in COVID-19. Sequenced by immunoSEQ multiplex PCR; TCRdb stores in-frame clones only, minus some. The sample includes 220,000 or so clones, 82% of them seen just once. The sequenced material came from PBMCs or T cells enriched from blood (not recorded which). The receptors come from a woman aged 55-70 years who had recovered from COVID-19.

This clone occurred a few times. The rearrangement links TRBV5-6 to TRBJ1-1; D is perhaps TRBD1 (6 bases). The CDR3 consists of 14 residues. V was clipped by 1 base and J by 4 bases, with 11 bases between them. CDR1 is SGHDT and CDR2 is YYEEEE in the germline V gene. The CDR3 sequence: CASSLYRVGTEAFF. As DNA, the CDR3 is TGTGCCAGCAGCTTGTACAGGGTAGGCACTGAAGCTTTCTTT.

This chain uses TRBV7-9 with TRBJ2-2; 7 nucleotides agree with TRBD2. Losses at the gene ends were 1 base for V and 1 base for J; bases not matched to a gene: 9. The V gene's germline CDR1 is SEHNR and CDR2 FQNEAQ (reference sequence). The CDR3 has 18 amino acids. The CDR3: CASSLGPWASGNTGELFF. DNA of the CDR3: TGTGCCAGCAGCTTAGGGCCGTGGGCTAGCGGGAACACCGGGGAGCTGTTTTTT.

A few counts support this clone. The rearrangement links TRBV6-1 to TRBJ2-1; 12 bases line up with TRBD2. CDR1 is MNHNS, CDR2 SASEGT, per germline. V lost 3 bases, J lost 3 bases, and 3 bases stayed unmatched. The CDR3 loop spans 16 amino acids. The CDR3 coding sequence is TGTGCCAGCAGTGACGCTAGCGGGGGGGACTACAATGAGCAGTTCTTC. Protein sequence: CASSDASGGDYNEQFF.

This chain uses TRBV6-1 with TRBJ2-3; the D gene is possibly TRBD1 (6 bases). The V and J ends lost 3 bases and 2 bases respectively, with 12 bases between them. The CDR3 is 15 amino acids. Germline V gene sequence: CDR1 MNHNS, CDR2 SASEGT. The CDR3 here is CASSEGHLFTDTQYF. CDR3 bases: TGTGCCAGCAGTGAGGGACATCTATTCACAGATACGCAGTATTTT.

The V and J genes are TRBV15 and TRBJ1-1, with 8 nucleotides matching TRBD1. V shed 5 bases, J shed 2 bases, and the junction held 7 bases outside the gene matches. Germline CDR1 LNHNV, CDR2 YYDKDF (reference sequence). The CDR3 is made up of 15 amino acids. This chain's CDR3 is CATSSRTGRNTEAFF. CDR3 sequence (DNA): TGTGCCACCAGCTCAAGGACAGGGCGAAACACTGAAGCTTTCTTT.

The V call is TRBV5-4, the J call TRBJ2-1; TRBD2 matches at 15 bases. This CDR3 is built from 15 residues. Germline assignment: CDR1 SGHNT and CDR2 YYREEE (reference sequence). J gave up 9 bases and V 4 bases, and 5 bases lay outside the gene matches. This chain's CDR3 is CASSTGLAGGLEQFF. The CDR3 DNA is TGTGCCAGCAGCACCGGACTAGCGGGGGGGCTTGAGCAGTTCTTC.

This clone was counted once. This rearrangement joins TRBV29-1 to TRBJ1-1; D possibly corresponds to TRBD1 (5 bases). The CDR3 contains 13 residues. CDR1 is SQVTM and CDR2 is ANQGSEA in the germline V gene. The V end was cut by 6 bases, the J end by 1 base, with 12 bases between. CDR3 sequence (DNA): TGCAGCGTCCCGGACACTTCGAACACTGAAGCTTTCTTT. Translation gives CSVPDTSNTEAFF.

This clone came up a few times. This chain uses TRBV5-4 with TRBJ2-2; D gene ambiguous. Germline CDR1 is SGHNT and CDR2 is YYREEE (reference sequence). CDR3 length: 14 residues. V was shortened by 4 bases and J by 2 bases, with 9 bases between the two germline ends. The CDR3 nucleotides read TGTGCCAGCAGCCCCGAGGTAAACACCGGGGAGCTGTTTTTT. Translating it yields CASSPEVNTGELFF. The full variable domain, its missing parts supplied by reference TRBV5-4 and TRBJ2-2, is ETGVTQSPTHLIKTRGQQVTLRCSSQSGHNTVSWYQQALGQGPQFIFQYYREEENGRGNFPPRFSGLQFPNYSSELNVNALELDDSALYLCASSPEVNTGELFFGEGSRLTVL.

In this sample, this clone turned up a few times. The genes are TRBV18 and TRBJ1-6; 9 bases map to TRBD1. The CDR3 is 15 residues long. J lost 9 bases, V lost 1 base, and 4 bases had no gene match. Germline assignment: CDR1 KGHSH and CDR2 LQKENI. The CDR3 here is CASSPRTGVGSPLHF. CDR3 sequence (DNA): TGTGCCAGCTCACCACGGACAGGGGTGGGTTCACCCCTCCACTTT.

This clone was detected a few times. This chain connects TRBV4-2 to TRBJ2-7, with D perhaps matching TRBD2 (7 bases). The germline CDR1 and CDR2 sequences are LGHNA and YNFKEQ. CDR3 length: 16 residues. V was trimmed by 3 bases and J by 4 bases, leaving 19 bases between them. The chain's CDR3 is CASSHALRGGAYEQYF. The CDR3 DNA is TGTGCCAGCAGCCATGCTCTAAGGGGGGGCGCATACGAGCAGTACTTC.

This clone was detected once. The J gene is TRBJ2-3, the V gene TRBV5-4; possibly TRBD2 for D (6 bases). CDR3 length: 17 residues. The germline V and J ends were trimmed by 0 bases and 2 bases, with 16 bases remaining between them. Germline V gives CDR1 SGHNT, CDR2 YYREEE (reference sequence). The CDR3 DNA follows: TGTGCCAGCAGCTTGGCTCCCGGGGCGGGATCCACAGATACGCAGTATTTT. Translated: CASSLAPGAGSTDTQYF.

This chain connects TRBV5-5 to TRBJ2-7; the D gene is possibly TRBD2 (5 bases). The V gene lost 0 bases and the J gene lost 0 bases, with 13 bases spanning the gap. Germline values: CDR1 SGHKS, CDR2 YYEKEE (reference sequence). There are 16 residues in the CDR3. The CDR3 coding sequence is TGTGCCAGCAGCTTGGCCGTGAGGGCAGCCTCCTACGAGCAGTACTTC. Protein product: CASSLAVRAASYEQYF. Using reference TRBV5-5 and TRBJ2-7 for the parts outside the CDR3, the full variable domain is DAGVTQSPTHLIKTRGQQVTLRCSPISGHKSVSWYQQVLGQGPQFIFQYYEKEERGRGNFPDRFSARQFPNYSSELNVNALLLGDSALYLCASSLAVRAASYEQYFGPGTRLTVT.

As to this clone: The same CDR3 also results from other DNA sequences found in this sample. The chain links TRBV3-1 (or the pseudogene TRBV3-2) to TRBJ2-5, with a tentative D call TRBD1 (6 bases). Germline assignment: CDR1 LGHDT and CDR2 YNNKEL (reference sequence). CDR3 size: 14 residues. V was clipped by 4 bases and J by 0 bases, with 9 bases between them. The CDR3: CASSLRDNQETQYF. In DNA, the CDR3 is TGTGCCAGCAGCCTACGGGACAACCAAGAGACCCAGTACTTC.

The chain recombines TRBV5-1 with TRBJ2-7; 12 bases line up with TRBD2. This CDR3 has 15 residues. In germline, CDR1 is SGHRS, CDR2 YFSETQ. V lost 6 bases to trimming and J lost 2 bases; unmatched junction nucleotides: 6. The CDR3, as DNA: TGCGCCAGCACCTCACTAGCGGGGGGAACCTACGAGCAGTACTTC. Protein: CASTSLAGGTYEQYF.

The genes are TRBV25-1 and TRBJ1-6; unclear D gene. The V end lost 3 bases, the J end lost 7 bases, and 13 bases lay between the germline ends. Germline V gene lookup returns CDR1 MGHDK and CDR2 SYGVNS. The CDR3 length is 15 residues. CDR3 in DNA: TGTGCCAGCAGTGACATAAAACTCGGGAATTCACCCCTCCACTTT. The encoded protein is CASSDIKLGNSPLHF.

The chain has TRBV19 and TRBJ2-3; tentative D call: TRBD2 (5 bases). The ends were cut back, 3 bases at V and 0 bases at J, with 10 bases in the middle. Per germline, CDR1 LNHDA and CDR2 SQIVND (reference sequence). The CDR3 extends over 15 amino acids. The CDR3 DNA is TGTGCCAGTAGTATGAGGGATTTCAGCACAGATACGCAGTATTTT. It encodes CASSMRDFSTDTQYF. The entire variable domain, with the rest obtained from reference TRBV19 and TRBJ2-3, is as follows: DGGITQSPKYLFRKEGQNVTLSCEQNLNHDAMYWYRQDPGQGLRLIYYSQIVNDFQKGDIAEGYSVSREKKESFPLTVTSAQKNPTAFYLCASSMRDFSTDTQYFGPGTRLTVL.

The chain joins TRBV30 to TRBJ2-7, with D possibly matching TRBD2 (5 bases). Trimming left V 3 bases short and J 7 bases short, with 16 bases between. Germline V gene sequence: CDR1 GTSNPN, CDR2 SVGIG (reference sequence). This CDR3 spans 13 amino acids. CDR3 bases: TGTGCCTGGAGCCGAACTAGGACTGAAGAGCAGTACTTC. Its protein is CAWSRTRTEEQYF.

CDR3 nucleotide sequence: TGTGCCATCAGTCTACAGGGTTACGAGCAGTACTTC. It is translated as CAISLQGYEQYF. This chain connects TRBV10-3 to TRBJ2-7, with TRBD1 as a possible D gene (6 bases). Germline loops: CDR1 ENHRY, CDR2 SYGVKD. V was shortened by 5 bases and J by 4 bases, with 9 bases between the two germline ends. The CDR3 runs 12 residues.

The genes are TRBV14 and TRBJ1-1; D perhaps matches TRBD1 (6 bases). Trimming took off 5 bases at V and 11 bases at J, with 15 bases between the two ends. CDR1 SGHDN and CDR2 FVKESK come from the germline V gene. The CDR3 length is 12 residues. CDR3 sequence reads: CASSEGYRVAFF. The CDR3 DNA sequence: TGTGCCAGCAGCGAAGGGTACAGGGTTGCTTTCTTT.

V is TRBV7-2 and J is TRBJ2-2; D possibly corresponds to TRBD1 (5 bases). Germline V gives CDR1 SGHTA, CDR2 FQGNSA. The ends were cut back, 2 bases at V and 0 bases at J, with 10 bases in the middle. The CDR3 has 16 residues. The CDR3 DNA reads as TGTGCCAGCAGCTTATGGGGCAGGACGAACACCGGGGAGCTGTTTTTT. This encodes CASSLWGRTNTGELFF.

This chain links TRBV4-2 with TRBJ1-6, with D tentatively TRBD1 (6 bases). This CDR3 region has 19 residues. The V gene's germline CDR1 is LGHNA and CDR2 YNFKEQ. Trimming pared 4 bases from V and 8 bases from J, leaving 27 bases between. The CDR3 coding sequence is TGTGCCAGCAGCCTCCAGTTTGGGGGTGGGGGCAGAGATTATTCACCCCTCCACTTT. It specifies CASSLQFGGGGRDYSPLHF.

In the case of this clone: The same CDR3 is also encoded by other DNA sequences in this sample. V usage is TRBV27 and J usage is TRBJ1-1; D gene ambiguous. Trimming removed 4 bases at V and 1 base at J, with 10 bases between. The CDR3 sequence is 14 residues long. Germline V lookup: CDR1 MNHEY, CDR2 SMNVEV (reference sequence). The CDR3 here is CASSSPSSNTEAFF. For the CDR3, the DNA is TGTGCCAGCAGTTCCCCTTCCTCGAACACTGAAGCTTTCTTT.

V is TRBV4-2 and J is TRBJ2-2, with 8 bases that match TRBD1. V was pared by 2 bases and J by 5 bases, with 7 bases of the junction left unmatched. Germline V lookup: CDR1 LGHNA, CDR2 YNFKEQ. This CDR3 has 16 amino acids. The CDR3 nucleotides are TGTGCCAGCAGCCAACCCAGGGGGCCGGAGACCGGGGAGCTGTTTTTT. Amino acids: CASSQPRGPETGELFF.

This chain uses TRBV29-1 with TRBJ1-1, with D unclear. This CDR3 has 13 amino acids. Trimming cost V 4 bases and J 1 base, with 10 bases left between them. Germline V gives CDR1 SQVTM, CDR2 ANQGSEA. The CDR3 sequence: CSVVSLGNTEAFF. In DNA form, the CDR3 reads TGCAGCGTTGTATCTCTCGGGAACACTGAAGCTTTCTTT.